This T cell receptor beta chain is from a study of cytomegalovirus exposure and HLA in healthy donors. Turning to the study itself: Of the donors genotyped, approximately 400 in all, about 76% fell in the Caucasian-associated ancestry cluster. General study points: The investigators catalogued some 150 TCR beta chains as cytomegalovirus-associated.

The germline CDR1 and CDR2 sequences are LGHNA and YSLEER. This CDR3 has 19 amino acids. Trimming shortened V by 3 bases and J by 5 bases, and 25 bases separated the two germline ends. Participants comprised healthy donors of bone marrow. A remark on this clone: Antigen unknown.

PCR amplification relied on 60 Vbeta primers (plus 13 Jbeta primers). Assay: immunoSEQ multiplex PCR; the TCRdb copy retains only in-frame clones and omits some. The sample lists some 140,000 clones; roughly 77% were seen once. Sequenced material: PBMCs. The chain is built from TRBV4-3 and TRBJ2-2, with D possibly being TRBD2 (5 bases). The TCR originated in a female donor in good health and CMV-seronegative. CDR3 protein: CASSQLPFVQDSRTGELFF. The CDR3 DNA reads as TGCGCCAGCAGCCAGCTCCCATTCGTTCAGGACTCTCGGACCGGGGAGCTGTTTTTT.